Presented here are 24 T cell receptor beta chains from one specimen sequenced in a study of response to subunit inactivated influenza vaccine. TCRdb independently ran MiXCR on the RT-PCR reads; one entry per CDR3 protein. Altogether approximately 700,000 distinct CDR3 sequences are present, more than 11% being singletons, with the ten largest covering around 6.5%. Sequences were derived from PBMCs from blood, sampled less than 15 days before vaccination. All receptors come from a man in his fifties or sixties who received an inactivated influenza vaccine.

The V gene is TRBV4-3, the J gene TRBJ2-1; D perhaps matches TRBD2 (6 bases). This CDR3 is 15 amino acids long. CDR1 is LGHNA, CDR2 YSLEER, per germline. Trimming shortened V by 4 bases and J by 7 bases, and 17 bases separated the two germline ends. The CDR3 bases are TGCGCCAGCAGCCGCTCGGGACTGAGTGGGAATGAGCAGTTCTTC. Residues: CASSRSGLSGNEQFF.

The CDR3 nucleotides are TGTGCCAGCAGCCTCCATTTCCCCCCAACAGGGCAGTCCTACGAGCAGTACTTC. Its translation is CASSLHFPPTGQSYEQYF. This sequence joins TRBV11-2 and TRBJ2-7; tentative D call: TRBD1 (6 bases). The length of the CDR3 is 18 residues. The V end was cut by 5 bases, the J end by 1 base, with 24 bases between. Germline CDR1 reads SGHAT; CDR2 reads FQNNGV.

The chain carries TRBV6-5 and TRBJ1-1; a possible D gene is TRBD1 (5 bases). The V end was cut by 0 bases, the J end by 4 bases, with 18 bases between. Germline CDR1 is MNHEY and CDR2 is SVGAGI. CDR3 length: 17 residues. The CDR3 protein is CASSYSRRLRGSTEAFF. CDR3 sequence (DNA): TGTGCCAGCAGTTACTCGAGAAGATTAAGGGGTAGCACTGAAGCTTTCTTT.

CDR3 region: CASSQDENRGHQPQHF. CDR3 nucleotides: TGCGCCAGCAGCCAAGATGAGAACAGGGGGCATCAGCCCCAGCATTTT. The J gene is TRBJ1-5, the V gene TRBV4-1; TRBD1 matches at 9 bases. Germline CDR1 and CDR2: MGHRA and YSYEKL. The CDR3 has 16 amino acids. Trimming removed 0 bases from V and 5 bases from J; junction bases left unmatched: 5.

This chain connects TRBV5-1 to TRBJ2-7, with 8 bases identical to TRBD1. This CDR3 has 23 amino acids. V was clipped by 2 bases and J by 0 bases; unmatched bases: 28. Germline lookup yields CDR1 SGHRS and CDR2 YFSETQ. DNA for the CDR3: TGCGCCAGCAGCTTTGGACAGGGCGCTACCTTTTTTGGGTCGGGGGACAGCTCCTACGAGCAGTACTTC. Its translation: CASSFGQGATFFGSGDSSYEQYF. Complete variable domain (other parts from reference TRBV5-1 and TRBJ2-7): KAGVTQTPRYLIKTRGQQVTLSCSPISGHRSVSWYQQTPGQGLQFLFEYFSETQRNKGNFPGRFSGRQFSNSRSEMNVSTLELGDSALYLCASSFGQGATFFGSGDSSYEQYFGPGTRLTVT.

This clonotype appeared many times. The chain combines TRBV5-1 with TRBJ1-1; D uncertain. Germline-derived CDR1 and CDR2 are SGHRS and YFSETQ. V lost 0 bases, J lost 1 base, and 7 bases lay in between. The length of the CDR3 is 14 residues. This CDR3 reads CASSLVGGNTEAFF. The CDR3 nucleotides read TGCGCCAGCAGCTTGGTGGGTGGGAACACTGAAGCTTTCTTT.

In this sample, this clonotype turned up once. The CDR3 loop is CASSIGARQQLFF. The CDR3 DNA reads TGTGCCAGTAGTATAGGTGCTAGACAACAACTGTTTTTT. The genes are TRBV19 and TRBJ1-4; D call uncertain. Germline V gene lookup returns CDR1 LNHDA and CDR2 SQIVND (reference sequence). Trimming took 1 base from V and 12 from J, leaving 12 bases between them. The CDR3 is 13 amino acids.

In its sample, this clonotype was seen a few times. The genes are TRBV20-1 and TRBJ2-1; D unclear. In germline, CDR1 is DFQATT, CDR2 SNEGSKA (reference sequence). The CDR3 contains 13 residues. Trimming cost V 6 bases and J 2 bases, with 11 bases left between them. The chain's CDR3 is CSATTETYNEQFF. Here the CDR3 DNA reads TGCAGTGCGACGACCGAAACCTACAATGAGCAGTTCTTC.

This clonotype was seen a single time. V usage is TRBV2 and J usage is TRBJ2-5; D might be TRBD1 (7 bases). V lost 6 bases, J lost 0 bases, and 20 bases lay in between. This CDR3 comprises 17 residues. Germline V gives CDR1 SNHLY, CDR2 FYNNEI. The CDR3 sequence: CASSAVRRGQYQETQYF. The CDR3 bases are TGTGCCAGCAGCGCCGTCCGGAGGGGGCAATACCAAGAGACCCAGTACTTC.

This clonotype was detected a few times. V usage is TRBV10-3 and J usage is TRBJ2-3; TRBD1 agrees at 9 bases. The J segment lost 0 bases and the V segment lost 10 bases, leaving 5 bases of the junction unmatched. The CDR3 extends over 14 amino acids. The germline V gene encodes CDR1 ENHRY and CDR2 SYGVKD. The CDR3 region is CATRDRASTDTQYF. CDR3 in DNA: TGTGCCACCCGGGACAGGGCTAGCACAGATACGCAGTATTTT.

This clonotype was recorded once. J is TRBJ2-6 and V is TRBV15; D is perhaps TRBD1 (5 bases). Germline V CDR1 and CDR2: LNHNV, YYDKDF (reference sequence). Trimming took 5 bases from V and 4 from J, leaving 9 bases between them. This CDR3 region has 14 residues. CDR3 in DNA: TGTGCCACCAGCCTTCGGACAGGGGCCAACGTCCTGACTTTC. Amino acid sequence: CATSLRTGANVLTF.

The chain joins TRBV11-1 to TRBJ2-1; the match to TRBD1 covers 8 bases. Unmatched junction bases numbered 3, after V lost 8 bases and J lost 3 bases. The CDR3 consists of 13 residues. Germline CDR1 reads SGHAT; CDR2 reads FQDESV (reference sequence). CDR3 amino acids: CASGTGFYNEQFF. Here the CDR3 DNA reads TGTGCCAGCGGGACAGGTTTCTACAATGAGCAGTTCTTC.

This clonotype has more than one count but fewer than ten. The CDR3 sequence: CASSYVTGNTEAFF. The CDR3 bases are TGTGCCAGCAGTTATGTCACAGGGAACACTGAAGCTTTCTTT. The genes are TRBV6-5 and TRBJ1-1; D is perhaps TRBD1 (5 bases). This CDR3 is built from 14 residues. CDR1 MNHEY and CDR2 SVGAGI come from the germline V gene. The germline V and J ends were trimmed by 3 bases and 1 base, with 9 bases remaining between them.

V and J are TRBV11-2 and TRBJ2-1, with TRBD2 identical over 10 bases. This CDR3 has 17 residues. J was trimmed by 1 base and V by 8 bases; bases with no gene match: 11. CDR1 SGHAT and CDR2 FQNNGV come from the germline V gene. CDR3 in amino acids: CASSSGGAWRSYNEQFF. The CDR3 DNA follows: TGTGCCAGCTCTAGCGGGGGCGCCTGGAGGTCCTACAATGAGCAGTTCTTC.

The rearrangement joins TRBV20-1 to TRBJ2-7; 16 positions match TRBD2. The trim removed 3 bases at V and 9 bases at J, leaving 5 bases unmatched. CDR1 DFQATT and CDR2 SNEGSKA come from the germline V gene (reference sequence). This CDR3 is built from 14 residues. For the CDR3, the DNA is TGCAGTGCTAGGAGTGGGACTAGCGGGAGGGGGCAGTACTTC. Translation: CSARSGTSGRGQYF.

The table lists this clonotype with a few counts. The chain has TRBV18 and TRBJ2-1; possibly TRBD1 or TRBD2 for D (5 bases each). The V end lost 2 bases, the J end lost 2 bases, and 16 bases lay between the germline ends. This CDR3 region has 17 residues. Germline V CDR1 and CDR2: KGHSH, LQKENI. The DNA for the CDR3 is TGTGCCAGCTCACCAAAGGTGGGACCCCGAACCTACAATGAGCAGTTCTTC. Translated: CASSPKVGPRTYNEQFF.

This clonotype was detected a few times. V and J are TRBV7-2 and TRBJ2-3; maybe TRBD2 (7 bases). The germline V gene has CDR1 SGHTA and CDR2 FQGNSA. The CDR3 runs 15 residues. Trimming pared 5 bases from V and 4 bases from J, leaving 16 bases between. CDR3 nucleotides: TGTGCCAGCAGCCTACCAGAGGGGGGGGCAGATACGCAGTATTTT. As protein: CASSLPEGGADTQYF.

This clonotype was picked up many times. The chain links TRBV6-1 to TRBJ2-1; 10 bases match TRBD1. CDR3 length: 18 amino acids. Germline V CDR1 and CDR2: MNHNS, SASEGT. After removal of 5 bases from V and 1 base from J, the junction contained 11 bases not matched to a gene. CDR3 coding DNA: TGTGCCAGCAGTCAGACAGGGGGCTTGACCTCTTCCTACAATGAGCAGTTCTTC. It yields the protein CASSQTGGLTSSYNEQFF.

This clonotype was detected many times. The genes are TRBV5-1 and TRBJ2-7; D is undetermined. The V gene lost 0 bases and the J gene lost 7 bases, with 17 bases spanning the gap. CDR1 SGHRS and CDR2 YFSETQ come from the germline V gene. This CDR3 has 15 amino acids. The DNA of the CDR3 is TGCGCCAGCAGCTTGGATTCTGGGGTTTTGGGGGAGCAGTACTTC. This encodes CASSLDSGVLGEQYF. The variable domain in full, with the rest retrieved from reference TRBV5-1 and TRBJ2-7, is KAGVTQTPRYLIKTRGQQVTLSCSPISGHRSVSWYQQTPGQGLQFLFEYFSETQRNKGNFPGRFSGRQFSNSRSEMNVSTLELGDSALYLCASSLDSGVLGEQYFGPGTRLTVT.

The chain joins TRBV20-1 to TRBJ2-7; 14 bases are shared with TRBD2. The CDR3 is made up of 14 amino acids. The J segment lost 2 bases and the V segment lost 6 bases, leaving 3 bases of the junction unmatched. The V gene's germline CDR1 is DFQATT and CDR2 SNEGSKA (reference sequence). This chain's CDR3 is CSAPGLAGAYEQYF. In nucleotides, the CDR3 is TGCAGTGCCCCGGGACTAGCGGGAGCCTACGAGCAGTACTTC.

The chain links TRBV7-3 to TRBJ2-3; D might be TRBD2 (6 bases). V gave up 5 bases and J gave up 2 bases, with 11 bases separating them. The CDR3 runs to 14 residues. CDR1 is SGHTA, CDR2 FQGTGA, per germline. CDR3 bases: TGTGCCAGCAGCCCCGGGAGAACCACAGATACGCAGTATTTT. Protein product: CASSPGRTTDTQYF.

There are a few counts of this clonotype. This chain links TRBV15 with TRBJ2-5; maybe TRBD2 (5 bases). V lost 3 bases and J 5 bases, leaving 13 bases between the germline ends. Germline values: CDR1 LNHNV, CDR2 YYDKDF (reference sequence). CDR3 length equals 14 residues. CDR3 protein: CATSSETIRETQYF. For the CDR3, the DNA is TGTGCCACCAGCAGTGAGACTATCAGGGAGACCCAGTACTTC. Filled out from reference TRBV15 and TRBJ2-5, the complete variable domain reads DAMVIQNPRYQVTQFGKPVTLSCSQTLNHNVMYWYQQKSSQAPKLLFHYYDKDFNNEADTPDNFQSRRPNTSFCFLDIRSPGLGDTAMYLCATSSETIRETQYFGPGTRLLVL.

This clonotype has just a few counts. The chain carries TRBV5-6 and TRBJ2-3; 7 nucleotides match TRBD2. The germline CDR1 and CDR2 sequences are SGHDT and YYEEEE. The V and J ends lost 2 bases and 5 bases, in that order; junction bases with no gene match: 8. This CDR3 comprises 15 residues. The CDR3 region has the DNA TGTGCCAGCAGCTTCGGGACCGGGGAGGGAGATACGCAGTATTTT. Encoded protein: CASSFGTGEGDTQYF. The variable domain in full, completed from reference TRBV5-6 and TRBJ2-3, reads DAGVTQSPTHLIKTRGQQVTLRCSPKSGHDTVSWYQQALGQGPQFIFQYYEEEERQRGNFPDRFSGHQFPNYSSELNVNALLLGDSALYLCASSFGTGEGDTQYFGPGTRLTVL.

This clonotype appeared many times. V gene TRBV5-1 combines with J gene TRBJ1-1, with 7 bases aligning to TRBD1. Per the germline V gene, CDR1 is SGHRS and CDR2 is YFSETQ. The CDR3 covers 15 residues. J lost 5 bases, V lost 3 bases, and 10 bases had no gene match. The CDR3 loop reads CASSSEQGIGTEAFF. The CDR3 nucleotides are TGCGCCAGCAGCTCTGAACAGGGGATTGGGACTGAAGCTTTCTTT.